This entry is about one TCR beta chain. This sample is part of a study of blood T cell repertoires in COVID-19. At the level of the study: The study drew acute and convalescent COVID-19 samples from the United States, Italy and Spain. In each case, the material was cDNA or gDNA derived from T cells, B-cell-depleted T cells, or PBMCs.

The CDR3 has 15 amino acids. V lost 2 bases, J lost 9 bases, and 17 bases lay in between. CDR1 and CDR2 (germline): MNHEY, SMNVEV (reference sequence). As originally analysed: Amplification of reference gene primers provided the estimated nucleated cell counts. TCRdb's copy holds only in-frame clones and misses some; the assay was immunoSEQ multiplex PCR. V, J and clone size were drawn from that table, and D and trimming were deduced from the DNA. Among around 99,000 clones, less than 85% were seen once, and the ten largest hold 15% to 20%. Sequencing was done on a sample of peripheral blood. The chain couples TRBV27 to TRBJ2-1; tentatively, D is TRBD1 (5 bases). The clonotype originates from a woman over 75 with active or convalescent COVID-19. The CDR3 is CASSLGLGVPGEQFF. The CDR3 nucleotides read TGTGCCAGCAGTTTAGGTCTAGGGGTGCCGGGTGAGCAGTTCTTC.